The clone carrying this T cell receptor (beta chain) was recorded once. The V segment lost 2 bases and the J segment 15 bases; nucleotides outside the gene matches: 15. Per germline, CDR1 MNHEY and CDR2 SVGEGT. The CDR3 loop spans 15 amino acids. Sequencing used immunoSEQ multiplex PCR; TCRdb keeps in-frame clones, though not all of them. The table includes 150,000 to 160,000 clones, approximately 85% detected once. The data stem from a study of blood T cell repertoires in COVID-19. Study-wide context: Collection of acute and convalescent COVID-19 samples took place in the United States, Italy and Spain.

This TCR derives from a man aged 60 to 69 with COVID-19, enrolled during active disease. The specimen was peripheral blood. This chain connects TRBV6-2 or TRBV6-3 to TRBJ2-1, with 8 bases matching TRBD2. The CDR3 is CASSYAGGSGTLRFF. CDR3 DNA: TGTGCCAGCAGTTACGCGGGCGGTAGCGGGACCCTGAGGTTCTTC.